Following are 23 T cell receptor beta chains from one sample sequenced in a study of cytomegalovirus exposure and HLA in healthy donors. The PCR had 60 Vbeta and 13 Jbeta primers. Repertoires were generated with immunoSEQ multiplex PCR, while TCRdb's copy carries only in-frame clones and drops some. Of about 140,000 clones listed, roughly 72% are singletons. Specimen: PBMCs. All receptors come from a man aged 35-49 years in good health and CMV-seronegative.

The chain carries TRBV4-2 and TRBJ2-7, with D tentatively TRBD2 (6 bases). The germline CDR1 and CDR2 sequences are LGHNA and YNFKEQ. Trimming took off 0 bases at V and 3 bases at J, with 12 bases between the two ends. This CDR3 contains 15 residues. The CDR3 loop is CASSQDWREVYEQYF. The DNA for the CDR3 is TGTGCCAGCAGCCAAGATTGGCGGGAAGTCTACGAGCAGTACTTC.

V and J are TRBV5-6 and TRBJ2-5; D not certain. The V end lost 2 bases, the J end lost 0 bases, and 2 bases lay between the germline ends. The germline CDR1 and CDR2 sequences are SGHDT and YYEEEE. CDR3 length: 12 residues. CDR3 in DNA: TGTGCCAGCAGCTTCTACCAAGAGACCCAGTACTTC. Its protein product is CASSFYQETQYF.

This clone has just a few counts. The rearrangement joins TRBV5-5 to TRBJ2-7; TRBD1 aligns across 9 bases. Trimming at V came to 3 bases and at J to 3 bases, leaving 4 bases not matched to a gene. The V gene's germline CDR1 is SGHKS and CDR2 YYEKEE (reference sequence). The CDR3 runs 14 residues. CDR3 amino acids: CASSSGTGLYEQYF. The CDR3 nucleotides are TGTGCCAGCAGCTCCGGGACAGGGCTCTACGAGCAGTACTTC.

This clone occurred a few times. This chain links TRBV6-6 with TRBJ2-5; D unresolved. The better agreement between TRBJ2-7 and the DNA end casts doubt on the J call. Germline values: CDR1 MNHNY, CDR2 SVGAGI (reference sequence). The CDR3 sequence is 14 residues long. CDR3 in DNA: TGTGCCAGCAGCCCGACTTCGGCAGCCCACGAGCAGTACTTC. This sequence encodes CASSPTSAAHEQYF.

This chain links TRBV4-3 with TRBJ2-1; D ambiguous. Trimming left V 2 bases short and J 4 bases short, with 12 bases between. Germline CDR1 is LGHNA and CDR2 is YSLEER. The CDR3 consists of 15 residues. DNA for the CDR3: TGCGCCAGCAGCCAACTCCCTTCACAATACAATGAGCAGTTCTTC. Its protein product is CASSQLPSQYNEQFF.

This sequence joins TRBV7-9 and TRBJ2-2, with 8 nucleotides matching TRBD1. Germline lookup yields CDR1 SEHNR and CDR2 FQNEAQ (reference sequence). V dropped 5 bases and J dropped 5; count of bases not matched to a gene: 7. This CDR3 spans 15 amino acids. The CDR3 DNA is TGTGCCAGCAGCCGCGGACAGGGCGCTACCGGGGAGCTGTTTTTT. This encodes CASSRGQGATGELFF.

The chain has TRBV6-1 and TRBJ1-2; D may be TRBD1 (5 bases). Deletions cut 6 bases from V and 0 bases from J, with 11 bases between. This CDR3 has 14 amino acids. Per germline, CDR1 MNHNS and CDR2 SASEGT. Written as DNA, the CDR3 is TGTGCCAGCAGGCAGACAGTGACTAACTATGGCTACACCTTC. It specifies CASRQTVTNYGYTF.

The rearrangement uses TRBV28 and TRBJ2-2; no definite D call. This CDR3 is built from 12 residues. Germline assignment: CDR1 MDHEN and CDR2 SYDVKM. Trimming shortened V by 3 bases and J by 6 bases, and 5 bases separated the two germline ends. This CDR3 reads CASSFVSGELFF. In DNA form, the CDR3 reads TGTGCCAGCAGTTTCGTATCCGGGGAGCTGTTTTTT.

The chain combines TRBV19 with TRBJ1-4; the match to TRBD1 covers 11 bases. This CDR3 contains 14 residues. Germline CDR1 reads LNHDA; CDR2 reads SQIVND (reference sequence). The V gene end was trimmed by 10 bases and the J gene end by 5 bases; junction bases not matched to a gene: 6. CDR3: CATSGDRGNEKLFF. The DNA of the CDR3 is TGTGCCACCTCGGGGGACAGGGGGAATGAAAAACTGTTTTTT. The entire variable domain, with the rest obtained from reference TRBV19 and TRBJ1-4, is as follows: DGGITQSPKYLFRKEGQNVTLSCEQNLNHDAMYWYRQDPGQGLRLIYYSQIVNDFQKGDIAEGYSVSREKKESFPLTVTSAQKNPTAFYLCATSGDRGNEKLFFGSGTQLSVL.

In this sample, this clone turned up a few times. This chain joins TRBV5-1 and TRBJ2-5; 8 bases align to TRBD1. The germline gives CDR1 SGHRS, CDR2 YFSETQ. V trimming: 0 bases; J trimming: 1 base; junction bases outside the gene matches: 14. CDR3 length: 19 amino acids. The CDR3 bases are TGCGCCAGCAGCTTGGATCCACAGGGGGGCGCGGGTAGCCAAGAGACCCAGTACTTC. It translates to CASSLDPQGGAGSQETQYF.

The chain combines TRBV27 with TRBJ2-5; 8 bases are shared with TRBD1. CDR3 size: 16 residues. Germline V CDR1 and CDR2: MNHEY, SMNVEV (reference sequence). J gave up 5 bases and V 4 bases, and 12 bases lay outside the gene matches. CDR3 sequence reads: CASSYLRGPATETQYF. The DNA of the CDR3 is TGTGCCAGCAGTTACCTCAGGGGGCCGGCCACGGAGACCCAGTACTTC.

V is TRBV27 and J is TRBJ2-7; 10 bases line up with TRBD1. Germline V lookup: CDR1 MNHEY, CDR2 SMNVEV (reference sequence). CDR3 length equals 14 residues. Trimming took 3 bases from V and 6 from J; bases not matched to a gene: 5. CDR3 in DNA: TGTGCCAGCAGTTTGGCCGGGACAGGGGTCGAGCAGTACTTC. This gives the protein CASSLAGTGVEQYF.

The chain couples TRBV18 to TRBJ2-1, with 9 bases that match TRBD2. The CDR3 totals 14 residues. Germline V lookup: CDR1 KGHSH, CDR2 LQKENI. Germline trimming cut 0 bases from V and 7 bases from J; bases unmatched to any gene: 1. Here the CDR3 DNA reads TGTGCCAGCTCACCACCGCTAGCGGGAAATGAGCAGTTCTTC. This encodes CASSPPLAGNEQFF.

The chain is built from TRBV7-9 and TRBJ1-2, with TRBD1 matching over 7 bases. J lost 5 bases, V lost 5 bases, and 5 bases had no gene match. Germline CDR1 SEHNR, CDR2 FQNEAQ (reference sequence). The CDR3 length is 13 residues. The DNA for the CDR3 is TGTGCCAGCAGCAACGACAGGGAGTATGGCTACACCTTC. Translated, it gives CASSNDREYGYTF.

The rearrangement links TRBV10-3 to TRBJ2-5; 9 nucleotides match TRBD2. Germline assignment: CDR1 ENHRY and CDR2 SYGVKD. The CDR3 totals 15 residues. The V segment lost 4 bases and the J segment 5 bases; nucleotides outside the gene matches: 8. The CDR3: CAISARGRDSETQYF. The CDR3 coding sequence is TGTGCCATCAGTGCACGCGGGAGGGACTCGGAGACCCAGTACTTC.

J is TRBJ2-1 and V is TRBV7-2; 9 bases are a match to TRBD2. Germline trimming cut 0 bases from V and 7 bases from J; bases unmatched to any gene: 7. CDR1 is SGHTA and CDR2 is FQGNSA in the germline V gene. This CDR3 has 16 residues. CDR3: CASSLALGGGGNEQFF. Written as DNA, the CDR3 is TGTGCCAGCAGCTTAGCTTTGGGCGGGGGGGGAAATGAGCAGTTCTTC. The full variable domain, its missing parts supplied by reference TRBV7-2 and TRBJ2-1, is GAGVSQSPSNKVTEKGKDVELRCDPISGHTALYWYRQSLGQGLEFLIYFQGNSAPDKSGLPSDRFSAERTGGSVSTLTIQRTQQEDSAVYLCASSLALGGGGNEQFFGPGTRLTVL.

Ten or more counts support this clone. This sequence joins TRBV7-9 and TRBJ1-4; 7 bases agree with TRBD1. Germline-derived CDR1 and CDR2 are SEHNR and FQNEAQ (reference sequence). With V trimmed by 6 bases and J by 6 bases, 7 bases remained unmatched. CDR3 size: 14 residues. CDR3 in DNA: TGTGCCAGCAGACAGGGGAAGGGATATGAAAAACTGTTTTTT. Protein product: CASRQGKGYEKLFF. Full variable domain (outside the CDR3, taken from reference TRBV7-9 and TRBJ1-4): DTGVSQNPRHKITKRGQNVTFRCDPISEHNRLYWYRQTLGQGPEFLTYFQNEAQLEKSRLLSDRFSAERPKGSFSTLEIQRTEQGDSAMYLCASRQGKGYEKLFFGSGTQLSVL.

Written as DNA, the CDR3 is TGCGCCAGCAGTGAGTACGGACAGGGGACGACAGATACGCAGTATTTT. It is translated as CASSEYGQGTTDTQYF. V is TRBV10-1 and J is TRBJ2-3; 9 nucleotides align to TRBD1. The J segment lost 3 bases and the V segment lost 1 base, leaving 5 bases of the junction unmatched. Germline loops: CDR1 WNHNN, CDR2 SYGVQD (reference sequence). The CDR3 is 16 residues long.

A few counts support this clone. One end of the junction does not line up with germline, which may come from a read error. The chain links TRBV7-9 to TRBJ2-3; 10 nucleotides match TRBD2. The CDR3 consists of 17 residues. Looked up from germline, CDR1 is SEHNR and CDR2 is FQNEAQ (reference sequence). This CDR3 reads CSSSSGRLAGAGNTQYF. Here the CDR3 DNA reads TGTTCCAGCAGCTCAGGCCGGCTAGCGGGGGCCGGGAATACGCAGTATTTT.

The chain has TRBV11-2 and TRBJ1-6, with TRBD1 identical over 9 bases. Trimming at V came to 5 bases and at J to 11 bases, leaving 7 bases not matched to a gene. This CDR3 spans 14 amino acids. CDR1 SGHAT and CDR2 FQNNGV come from the germline V gene. This CDR3 is CASSPTGGRTPLHF. The CDR3 DNA reads TGTGCCAGCAGCCCAACAGGGGGCCGGACACCCCTCCACTTT.

The genes are TRBV4-3 and TRBJ1-4; a weak D match, TRBD1 (5 bases). CDR3 length: 15 amino acids. The V gene lost 2 bases and the J gene lost 8 bases, with 15 bases spanning the gap. Germline CDR1 is LGHNA and CDR2 is YSLEER. CDR3 nucleotide sequence: TGCGCCAGCAGCCAAAATTTCGGGGGTAGAGAAAAACTGTTTTTT. As protein: CASSQNFGGREKLFF.

V gene TRBV4-1 combines with J gene TRBJ1-6; TRBD1 matches 7 bases. The V gene end was trimmed by 4 bases and the J gene end by 8 bases; junction bases not matched to a gene: 8. The V gene's germline CDR1 is MGHRA and CDR2 YSYEKL. The CDR3 sequence is 15 residues long. The CDR3 DNA reads as TGCGCCAGCAGCCCCAGTCACAGGGGAGATTCACCCCTCCACTTT. Translating it yields CASSPSHRGDSPLHF.

This clone showed up just a few times. V is TRBV7-7 and J is TRBJ2-3, with TRBD1 matching 9 bases. The trim removed 5 bases at V and 4 bases at J, leaving 7 bases unmatched. CDR1 and CDR2 (germline): SSHAT, FNYEAQ (reference sequence). This CDR3 is 15 amino acids long. The CDR3 loop is CASSRGQGSADTQYF. CDR3 coding DNA: TGTGCCAGCAGCAGAGGACAGGGGAGCGCAGATACGCAGTATTTT. The variable domain in full, completed from reference TRBV7-7 and TRBJ2-3, reads GAGVSQSPRYKVTKRGQDVTLRCDPISSHATLYWYQQALGQGPEFLTYFNYEAQPDKSGLPSDRFSAERPEGSISTLTIQRTEQRDSAMYRCASSRGQGSADTQYFGPGTRLTVL.